This TCR beta chain was documented in a study of blood T cell repertoires in COVID-19. In the study overall: The origin of the acute and convalescent COVID-19 samples was the United States, Italy and Spain. Sample material is recorded as cDNA or gDNA derived from T cells, B-cell-depleted T cells, or PBMCs.

Germline V gene sequence: CDR1 SNHLY, CDR2 FYNNEI. CDR3 length: 10 amino acids. Trimming removed 4 bases at V and 6 bases at J, with 4 bases between. Original processing methods: Quantification of nucleated cells was approximated via reference gene primer amplification. This table comes from immunoSEQ multiplex PCR, and its TCRdb copy is limited to in-frame clones, with some not included. V and J calls and clone size come straight from that table; D and trimming were deduced from the DNA. The table lists roughly 120,000 clones, approximately 80% of them singletons. Sequencing was performed on peripheral blood. The sequence was collected from a human donor in a cohort sampled during active COVID-19. The gene calls are TRBV2 and TRBJ2-7, with D hard to call. The CDR3 coding sequence is TGTGCCAGCAGTGTGGCCGAGCAGTACTTC. Protein sequence: CASSVAEQYF. The complete variable domain, with remaining parts taken from reference TRBV2 and TRBJ2-7, reads EPEVTQTPSHQVTQMGQEVILRCVPISNHLYFYWYRQILGQKVEFLVSFYNNEISEKSEIFDDQFSVERPDGSNFTLKIRSTKLEDSAMYFCASSVAEQYFGPGTRLTVT.